These 15 T cell receptor beta chains came from one sample sequenced in a study of T cell responses to AZD1222 COVID-19 vaccine. Produced via immunoSEQ multiplex PCR; TCRdb's table is partial and in-frame only. The repertoire consists of about 150,000 clones, with 88% occurring once and the leading ten covering less than 3.5%. The material was peripheral blood, obtained on day 0 of AZD1222 vaccination. Every receptor here comes from an adult in good health.

This chain joins TRBV11-1 and TRBJ1-1; no clear D gene. Trimming took off 5 bases at V and 11 bases at J, with 18 bases between the two ends. The CDR3 is made up of 13 amino acids. Germline V gene lookup returns CDR1 SGHAT and CDR2 FQDESV (reference sequence). The CDR3 is CASSLHDGVSAFF. Here the CDR3 DNA reads TGTGCCAGCAGCCTACATGACGGGGTAAGCGCTTTCTTT.

V is TRBV6-6 and J is TRBJ2-5, with TRBD2 as a possible D gene (5 bases). Germline V CDR1 and CDR2: MNHNY, SVGAGI (reference sequence). Trimming pared 6 bases from V and 2 bases from J, leaving 13 bases between. The CDR3 has 14 amino acids. CDR3 nucleotides: TGTGCCAGCAGCCCACCGGCGGGTCAAGAGACCCAGTACTTC. Translated: CASSPPAGQETQYF.

The V gene is TRBV5-6, the J gene TRBJ1-1; a possible D gene is TRBD1 (6 bases). Germline CDR1 reads SGHDT; CDR2 reads YYEEEE. The V gene lost 2 bases and the J gene lost 4 bases, with 9 bases spanning the gap. This CDR3 is 13 amino acids long. The CDR3 reads CASSFLGGTEAFF. CDR3 nucleotides: TGTGCCAGCAGCTTCCTAGGGGGCACTGAAGCTTTCTTT.

The chain joins TRBV11-2 to TRBJ1-1; D is unresolved. With 0 bases removed from V and 3 bases from J, the gap between germline ends came to 5 bases. The CDR3 has 13 residues. CDR1 and CDR2 (germline): SGHAT, FQNNGV. CDR3 coding DNA: TGTGCCAGCAGCTTAGATAGGGACACTGAAGCTTTCTTT. It specifies CASSLDRDTEAFF. Variable domain in full (rest from reference TRBV11-2 and TRBJ1-1): EAGVAQSPRYKIIEKRQSVAFWCNPISGHATLYWYQQILGQGPKLLIQFQNNGVVDDSQLPKDRFSAERLKGVDSTLKIQPAKLEDSAVYLCASSLDRDTEAFFGQGTRLTVV.

This chain uses TRBV7-2 with TRBJ1-2, with D possibly TRBD1 on 5 matching bases. With 1 base removed from V and 5 bases from J, the gap between germline ends came to 14 bases. CDR1 is SGHTA, CDR2 FQGNSA, per germline. CDR3 length: 15 amino acids. CDR3 loop: CASSLVTGALYGYTF. CDR3 DNA: TGTGCCAGCAGCTTAGTGACTGGGGCCCTTTATGGCTACACCTTC.

V is TRBV7-9 and J is TRBJ2-4; D is ambiguous. Trimming removed 6 bases at V and 7 bases at J, with 13 bases between. The CDR3 sequence is 13 residues long. Germline CDR1 and CDR2: SEHNR and FQNEAQ (reference sequence). The CDR3: CASSPPGRNIQYF. In DNA, the CDR3 is TGTGCCAGCAGTCCACCGGGTAGGAACATTCAGTACTTC.

The chain uses TRBV4-1 and TRBJ1-6; possible D gene TRBD1, 5 bases. The CDR3 sequence is 15 residues long. Deletions cut 1 base from V and 9 bases from J, with 13 bases between. The germline V gene has CDR1 MGHRA and CDR2 YSYEKL. CDR3 DNA sequence: TGCGCCAGCAGCCAAGTCCAGGGCGGTACTTCACCCCTCCACTTT. Its translation: CASSQVQGGTSPLHF.

The chain uses TRBV4-3 and TRBJ2-1; the match to TRBD2 covers 10 bases. Germline CDR1 is LGHNA and CDR2 is YSLEER. The CDR3 is made up of 18 amino acids. With 2 bases clipped from V and 5 bases from J, the junction kept 12 bases outside the gene matches. CDR3 sequence (DNA): TGCGCCAGCAGCCAAATAGCGGCTAGCGGGGGAGTTAACAATGAGCAGTTCTTC. This gives the protein CASSQIAASGGVNNEQFF.

The gene calls are TRBV29-1 and TRBJ1-2; 12 bases align to TRBD1. CDR1 SQVTM and CDR2 ANQGSEA come from the germline V gene. The CDR3 runs to 16 residues. The J segment lost 6 bases and the V segment lost 5 bases, leaving 13 bases of the junction unmatched. CDR3 DNA sequence: TGCAGCGTTTCACCCGCCGGGACAGGGGGCATGGATGGCTACACCTTC. Amino acid sequence: CSVSPAGTGGMDGYTF.

Only a few counts were recorded for this clone. The chain uses TRBV12-5 and TRBJ1-1, with D unclear. Between the trimmed V and J ends, which lost 6 bases and 5 bases, there was a span of 13 bases. This CDR3 has 13 amino acids. Per the germline V gene, CDR1 is LGHNT and CDR2 is FRNRAP. The CDR3 region has the DNA TGTGCTAGTGGGACCGGCCTAGGTACTGAAGCTTTCTTT. It encodes CASGTGLGTEAFF.

The chain employs TRBV25-1 and TRBJ1-4; 8 nucleotides agree with TRBD1. The V segment lost 4 bases and the J segment 8 bases; nucleotides outside the gene matches: 9. This CDR3 region has 15 residues. Germline values: CDR1 MGHDK, CDR2 SYGVNS. CDR3 residues: CASSAPGGAREKLFF. In DNA, the CDR3 is TGTGCCAGCAGTGCTCCAGGGGGCGCGCGGGAAAAACTGTTTTTT.

This sequence joins TRBV19 and TRBJ1-2; TRBD1 aligns across 10 bases. The CDR3 consists of 16 residues. The trim removed 9 bases at V and 5 bases at J, leaving 15 bases unmatched. Germline CDR1 and CDR2: LNHDA and SQIVND (reference sequence). Here the CDR3 reads CASKLEQGQGLYGYTF. CDR3 DNA: TGTGCCAGCAAATTGGAGCAGGGACAGGGGTTGTATGGCTACACCTTC.

Here the CDR3 DNA reads TGCGCCAGCAGCTCGGGACAGGGGGTAATCACCGGGGAGCTGTTTTTT. The encoded protein is CASSSGQGVITGELFF. The chain couples TRBV5-1 to TRBJ2-2; the match to TRBD1 covers 11 bases. The V segment lost 3 bases and the J segment 4 bases; nucleotides outside the gene matches: 5. Per the germline V gene, CDR1 is SGHRS and CDR2 is YFSETQ. This CDR3 comprises 16 residues.

Here the CDR3 reads CASSSVGGNQPQHF. DNA of the CDR3: TGTGCCAGTAGCTCTGTCGGGGGAAATCAGCCCCAGCATTTT. The rearrangement links TRBV19 to TRBJ1-5; perhaps TRBD1 as D (5 bases). The ends were cut back, 6 bases at V and 4 bases at J, with 13 bases in the middle. Germline V lookup: CDR1 LNHDA, CDR2 SQIVND (reference sequence). The CDR3 covers 14 residues.

The rearrangement links TRBV28 to TRBJ1-1, with D perhaps matching TRBD1 (6 bases). The CDR3 spans 14 residues. Germline V gene sequence: CDR1 MDHEN, CDR2 SYDVKM. Trimming removed 4 bases at V and 1 base at J, with 10 bases between. The CDR3 nucleotides are TGTGCCAGCAGTTGGGCAGGGGAGAACACTGAAGCTTTCTTT. Amino acids: CASSWAGENTEAFF.